This T cell receptor beta chain was obtained from a study of control samples from healthy donors and cancer patients. This CDR3 is 16 amino acids long. J lost 5 bases, V lost 8 bases, and 11 bases had no gene match. Per germline, CDR1 MNHEY and CDR2 SMNVEV (reference sequence). The repertoire was sequenced with immunoSEQ multiplex PCR; TCRdb's copy has only in-frame clones and lacks some. The sample consists of 110,000 or so clones, 85% to 90% of them appearing once. The sequencing input was blood. The chain has TRBV27 and TRBJ1-4; TRBD1 matches at 10 bases. This clonotype was sampled from a woman in her 50s in good health. CDR3 sequence (DNA): TGTGCCAGCCGGGACAGGGGAGGGATTGAGAATGAAAAACTGTTTTTT. It is translated as CASRDRGGIENEKLFF. The full variable domain, in which reference TRBV27 and TRBJ1-4 provide the parts outside the CDR3, is EAQVTQNPRYLITVTGKKLTVTCSQNMNHEYMSWYRQDPGLGLRQIYYSMNVEVTDKGDVPEGYKVSRKEKRNFPLILESPSPNQTSLYFCASRDRGGIENEKLFFGSGTQLSVL.